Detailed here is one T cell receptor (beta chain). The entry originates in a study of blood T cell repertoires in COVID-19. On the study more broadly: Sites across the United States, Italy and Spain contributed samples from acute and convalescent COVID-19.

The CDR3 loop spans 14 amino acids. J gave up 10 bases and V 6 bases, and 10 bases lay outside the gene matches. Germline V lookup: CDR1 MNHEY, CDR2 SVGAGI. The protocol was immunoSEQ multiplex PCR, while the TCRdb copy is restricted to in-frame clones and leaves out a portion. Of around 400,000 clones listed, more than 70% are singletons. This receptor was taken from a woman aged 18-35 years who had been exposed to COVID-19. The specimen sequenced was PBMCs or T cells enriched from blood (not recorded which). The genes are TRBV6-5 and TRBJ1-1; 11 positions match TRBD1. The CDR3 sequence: CASRKGTGGIGAFF. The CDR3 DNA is TGTGCCAGCAGGAAGGGGACAGGGGGGATCGGAGCTTTCTTT.